This passage covers 10 T cell receptor beta chains from one sample sequenced in a study of metastatic and nonmetastatic thyroid tumors. Ahead of thyroid surgery, no patient had received treatment of any kind. TCRdb used MiXCR to call clones anew from the PCR reads. The sample has tens of thousands of clones; 20% to 25% are singletons. The sample was blood. The receptors here all came from a female donor with papillary thyroid cancer or a benign thyroid nodule (not recorded which). Some clones in this sample may be carry-over from other donors' samples.

This clone was seen ten or more times. The V call is TRBV28, the J call TRBJ1-1; the D is unclear. Germline assignment: CDR1 MDHEN and CDR2 SYDVKM. This CDR3 has 13 residues. V was trimmed by 3 bases and J by 0 bases, leaving 5 bases between them. The DNA of the CDR3 is TGTGCCAGCAGTTTGCCCTTGAACACTGAAGCTTTCTTT. Amino acids: CASSLPLNTEAFF.

This clone was counted at least ten times. The V and J genes are TRBV29-1 and TRBJ2-7; 10 nucleotides match TRBD2. The CDR3 totals 14 residues. Germline CDR1 is SQVTM and CDR2 is ANQGSEA. V shed 3 bases and J 2 bases; nucleotides not matched to a gene: 4. The CDR3, as DNA: TGCAGCGTTGATCTAGCGGGAGCGGCCTACGAGCAGTACTTC. This sequence encodes CSVDLAGAAYEQYF.

At least ten counts were recorded for this clone. This chain connects TRBV5-1 to TRBJ2-5; D is unclear. The CDR3 sequence is 11 residues long. Germline V CDR1 and CDR2: SGHRS, YFSETQ. V was shortened by 0 bases and J by 7 bases, with 4 bases between the two germline ends. The CDR3 loop reads CASSLELTQYF. CDR3 DNA sequence: TGCGCCAGCAGCTTGGAATTGACCCAGTACTTC.

Many counts were recorded for this clone. The junction differs from germline at one of its ends, possibly a read error. This chain uses TRBV4-2 with TRBJ2-2; the match to TRBD2 covers 9 bases. Germline CDR1 is LGHNA and CDR2 is YNFKEQ. This CDR3 spans 20 amino acids. CDR3 sequence (DNA): TGTGCCAGCACCCAAGGTACCTGGCGGGAGGGCCGAGCTAACACCGGGGAGCTGTTTTTT. Its translation is CASTQGTWREGRANTGELFF.

This clone was seen repeatedly, ten times or more. The rearrangement links TRBV29-1 to TRBJ2-7, with a tentative D call TRBD2 (6 bases). CDR1 SQVTM and CDR2 ANQGSEA come from the germline V gene. Trimming took 5 bases from V and 3 from J, leaving 14 bases between them. This CDR3 comprises 13 residues. The CDR3 nucleotides read TGCAGCGTTCTTCTACTAGCAGACTACGAGCAGTACTTC. Translation: CSVLLLADYEQYF.

The chain combines TRBV6-1 with TRBJ1-5; D unclear. Trimming took 6 bases from V and 8 from J, leaving 14 bases between them. This CDR3 is 13 amino acids long. Looked up from germline, CDR1 is MNHNS and CDR2 is SASEGT. CDR3 DNA sequence: TGTGCCAGCAGCGCGGGCTCTGTTGAGCCCCAGCATTTT. Amino acids: CASSAGSVEPQHF.

This clone was seen ten or more times. V is TRBV19 and J is TRBJ2-7; 8 bases are a match to TRBD1. CDR3 length equals 14 residues. Trimming at V came to 4 bases and at J to 3 bases, leaving 5 bases not matched to a gene. Germline values: CDR1 LNHDA, CDR2 SQIVND (reference sequence). CDR3 region: CASSTPGQDYEQYF. CDR3 nucleotides: TGTGCCAGTAGTACGCCGGGACAGGACTACGAGCAGTACTTC.

This clone was counted a few times. The CDR3 reads CATIPTAGQGWNQPQHF. The CDR3 DNA reads as TGTGCCACCATACCAACCGCGGGACAGGGTTGGAATCAGCCCCAGCATTTT. The chain uses TRBV28 and TRBJ1-5; 9 bases fit TRBD1. CDR3 length: 17 amino acids. J gave up 4 bases and V 10 bases, and 17 bases lay outside the gene matches. Germline CDR1 reads MDHEN; CDR2 reads SYDVKM. Using reference TRBV28 and TRBJ1-5 for the parts outside the CDR3, the full variable domain is DVKVTQSSRYLVKRTGEKVFLECVQDMDHENMFWYRQDPGLGLRLIYFSYDVKMKEKGDIPEGYSVSREKKERFSLILESASTNQTSMYLCATIPTAGQGWNQPQHFGDGTRLSIL.

This clone has just one count. The genes are TRBV11-3 and TRBJ1-2; the D is unclear. The CDR3 has 15 amino acids. Germline CDR1 SGHNT, CDR2 YENEEA. V lost 0 bases, J lost 4 bases, and 12 bases lay in between. Here the CDR3 reads CASSLDRGSGYGYTF. CDR3 in DNA: TGTGCCAGCAGCTTAGATCGAGGTAGCGGCTATGGCTACACCTTC.

The chain is built from TRBV5-1 and TRBJ2-2, with unresolved D. CDR3 length: 14 amino acids. Trimming took 2 bases from V and 1 from J, leaving 6 bases between them. Germline CDR1 SGHRS, CDR2 YFSETQ. The CDR3, as DNA: TGCGCCAGCAGCTTCGGCAGGAACACCGGGGAGCTGTTTTTT. This codes for CASSFGRNTGELFF.